This is a list of T cell receptor beta chains from one sample in a study of blood T cell repertoires in COVID-19. Sequencing used immunoSEQ multiplex PCR; TCRdb keeps in-frame clones, though not all of them. This repertoire shows hundreds of thousands of clones, over 65% found once; its top ten account for under 3.5%. Sequences were obtained from PBMCs or T cells enriched from blood (not recorded which). The receptors derive from a woman in her fifties or sixties who had recovered from COVID-19. CDR3s include the opening cysteine and the closing phenylalanine or tryptophan. D genes are given only for firm matches. The size of a clone is reported for some rows only, either as once, few or many, or as a class for expanded clones.

D gene	clone size	V gene	J gene	CDR3 length	CDR3 DNA	CDR3 protein
TRBD2	-	TRBV5-1	TRBJ2-1	16	TGCGCCAGCAGCTTGGCGGCTAGCGGAGACTACAATGAGCAGTTCTTC	CASSLAASGDYNEQFF
TRBD2	-	TRBV11-3	TRBJ2-3	17	TGTGCCAGCAGCCAAGGTCAAGCGGGGGGACACACAGATACGCAGTATTTT	CASSQGQAGGHTDTQYF
TRBD1	once	TRBV28	TRBJ2-4	16	TGTGCCAGCAGTTTAGTGACAGGGAGAGCCAAAAACATTCAGTACTTC	CASSLVTGRAKNIQYF
-	-	TRBV11-3	TRBJ2-1	16	TGTGCCAGCAGCTTAGGTGGCCTATCTAGGTCCAATGAGCAGTTCTTC	CASSLGGLSRSNEQFF
TRBD1	-	TRBV7-3	TRBJ2-2	15	TGTGCCAGCAGCTTATCCGGGACAGACACCGGGGAGCTGTTTTTT	CASSLSGTDTGELFF
-	-	TRBV5-1	TRBJ1-1	15	TGCGCCAGCCAAGTACAGGGTTCGAGTAACACTGAAGCTTTCTTT	CASQVQGSSNTEAFF
TRBD2	-	TRBV2	TRBJ2-7	14	TGTGCCAGCGAGCGGCTAGCGGGAGGCGACGAGCAGTACTTC	CASERLAGGDEQYF
-	-	TRBV27	TRBJ1-1	16	TGTGCCAGCAGTTTATCGCCGGGCGCGGGGAACACTGAAGCTTTCTTT	CASSLSPGAGNTEAFF
TRBD1	once	TRBV18	TRBJ2-7	15	TGTGCCAGCTCACCAGAGGCAGGGGGTGACTACGAGCAGTACTTC	CASSPEAGGDYEQYF
TRBD1	once	TRBV5-1	TRBJ1-1	14	TGCGCCAGCAGCCCCCGACAGGGGAAGACTGAAGCTTTCTTT	CASSPRQGKTEAFF
-	-	TRBV7-2	TRBJ2-7	12	TGTGCCAGCAGTCATGGGAGCTACGAGCAGTACTTC	CASSHGSYEQYF
TRBD1	-	TRBV7-9	TRBJ2-7	16	TGTGCCAGCAGCTTAAAACGGACAGGGGCGGGGTACGAGCAGTACTTC	CASSLKRTGAGYEQYF
-	-	TRBV6-6	TRBJ1-6	16	TGTGCCAGCAGACGATCCAACCAGGGATTAGGATCACCCCTCCACTTT	CASRRSNQGLGSPLHF
-	-	TRBV5-5	TRBJ2-5	12	TGTGCCAGCAGCTGGCAGCGGGAGACCCAGTACTTC	CASSWQRETQYF
-	-	TRBV29-1	TRBJ1-5	13	TGCAGCGTCCAAGGACAGTTCAATCAGCCCCAGCATTTT	CSVQGQFNQPQHF
-	-	TRBV9	TRBJ2-2	16	TGTGCCAGCAGCGTCGGGGTGGGGTTGGGCACCGGGGAGCTGTTTTTT	CASSVGVGLGTGELFF
TRBD1	-	TRBV7-2	TRBJ1-2	15	TGTGCCAGCAGCCCCCACAGGGACAGTAACTATGGCTACACCTTC	CASSPHRDSNYGYTF
-	-	TRBV29-1	TRBJ1-1	12	TGCAGCGTTGGTAGTCAAAGCGGTGAAGCTTTCTTT	CSVGSQSGEAFF
-	-	TRBV6-5	TRBJ1-1	14	TGTGCCAGCAGTTACTCCGGACTGATTAATGAAGCTTTCTTT	CASSYSGLINEAFF
TRBD1	-	TRBV28	TRBJ1-2	13	TGTGCCAGCAGTTTGACAGGGTATAATGGCTACACCTTC	CASSLTGYNGYTF
TRBD2	-	TRBV7-9	TRBJ2-2	16	TGTGCCAGCAGCTCCCCGCTAGCGGGTAACACCGGGGAGCTGTTTTTT	CASSSPLAGNTGELFF
-	-	TRBV5-1	TRBJ1-4	14	TGCGCCAGCAGCTGGGGGAGGGCTAATGAAAAACTGTTTTTT	CASSWGRANEKLFF
TRBD1	-	TRBV4-2	TRBJ1-5	15	TGTGCCAGCAGCCCTCGGACAGGGGGGGATCAGCCCCAGCATTTT	CASSPRTGGDQPQHF
-	-	TRBV7-2	TRBJ1-2	13	TGTGCCAGCAGGTACGGGGAGGAGTATGGCTACACCTTC	CASRYGEEYGYTF
-	-	TRBV29-1	TRBJ1-2	13	TGCAGCGTTGAACTGGGGGAGGGCTATGGCTACACCTTC	CSVELGEGYGYTF
TRBD2	few	TRBV10-3	TRBJ2-3	14	TGTGCCACCGGGAGCGGGGGGGCCTTTGATACGCAGTATTTT	CATGSGGAFDTQYF
TRBD1	-	TRBV9	TRBJ2-3	16	TGTGCCAGCAGCGGACGAGGCAGGGGGTTGGCAGATACGCAGTATTTT	CASSGRGRGLADTQYF
TRBD1	-	TRBV7-8	TRBJ2-6	17	TGTGCCAGCACCACCGGGACAGGGAGCTCTGGGGCCAACGTCCTGACTTTC	CASTTGTGSSGANVLTF
-	-	TRBV7-9	TRBJ1-6	15	TGTGCCAGCCAACCCGGGGGTGACTATAATTCACCCCTCCACTTT	CASQPGGDYNSPLHF
-	-	TRBV19	TRBJ2-2	12	TGTGCCAGTAGTACTCACACCGGGGAGCTGTTTTTT	CASSTHTGELFF
-	-	TRBV19	TRBJ1-2	12	TGTGCCAGTAGACAGAGCCCCTATGGCTACACCTTC	CASRQSPYGYTF
TRBD2	-	TRBV14	TRBJ2-1	15	TGTGCCAGCAGCCCTCTAGCGGGAAAGTTCTATGAGCAGTTCTTC	CASSPLAGKFYEQFF
-	-	TRBV18	TRBJ1-5	15	TGTGCCAGCTCACCGAATCCAGATAGCAATCAGCCCCAGCATTTT	CASSPNPDSNQPQHF
TRBD1	-	TRBV9	TRBJ2-6	16	TGTGCCAGCAGCGGGGACAGGTCGTCTGGGGCCAACGTCCTGACTTTC	CASSGDRSSGANVLTF
-	-	TRBV7-9	TRBJ2-7	15	TGTGCCAGCAGTAACACAGGCGCTCCCTCCTACGAGCAGTACTTC	CASSNTGAPSYEQYF
TRBD1	-	TRBV10-1	TRBJ1-1	17	TGCGCCAGCAGTGAGTCGACGGGGACAGGGGTAGACACTGAAGCTTTCTTT	CASSESTGTGVDTEAFF
TRBD2	-	TRBV9	TRBJ2-7	16	TGTGCCAGCAGCGTAGTGGCTAGCGGGAGAGTGTATGAGCAGTACTTC	CASSVVASGRVYEQYF
-	-	TRBV12-3/TRBV12-4	TRBJ1-1	12	TGTGCCAGCAGCCCTTATGGGAGGCGAGCTTTCTTT	CASSPYGRRAFF
TRBD2	-	TRBV11-3	TRBJ2-1	16	TGTGCCAGCAGCTGGGGACTAGCGGGAGGATTGGATGAGCAGTTCTTC	CASSWGLAGGLDEQFF
TRBD1	few	TRBV19	TRBJ1-2	17	TGTGCCAGTAGTATAGGTCTCCGACAGGGGAATGACTATGGCTACACCTTC	CASSIGLRQGNDYGYTF
-	-	TRBV19	TRBJ1-1	14	TGTGCCAGTAGTATAGCCGTAGTTAACGCTGAAGCTTTCTTT	CASSIAVVNAEAFF
TRBD2	-	TRBV5-1	TRBJ2-7	15	TGCGCCAGCAGCTTAACGGCTAGCGGGAGGAGCGAGCAGTACTTC	CASSLTASGRSEQYF
-	-	TRBV13	TRBJ1-4	15	TGTGCCAGCAGCTTATTCAGGGGTAGTTCTGAAAAACTGTTTTTT	CASSLFRGSSEKLFF
-	-	TRBV6-2/TRBV6-3	TRBJ1-2	14	TGTGCCAGCAGTATCCCAGCTCTGGGGGCCGGCTACACCTTC	CASSIPALGAGYTF
-	-	TRBV3-1/TRBV3-2	TRBJ1-5	14	TGTGCCAGCAGCCAGACATTTAGCAATCAGCCCCAGCATTTT	CASSQTFSNQPQHF